This T cell receptor beta chain was sequenced in a study of CD8 T cells in ankylosing spondylitis (dated by TCRdb to 2016 to 2017). In terms of the full investigation: To find TCR variants linked to disease, the study profiled T cell receptor beta repertoires in ankylosing spondylitis patients and healthy donors. Peripheral blood samples were taken, and synovial fluid was additionally collected from ankylosing spondylitis patients. In total, the full study cohort was made up of about 99 healthy donors and roughly 27 ankylosing spondylitis patients.

Findings and caveats that apply to the study as a whole: Some motif variants had previously been reported in the synovial fluid and blood of reactive arthritis patients, which suggests shared mechanisms of disease initiation. A TCR beta motif of fewer than 10 highly homologous amino acid variants appeared characteristic of blood from ankylosing spondylitis patients. In peripheral blood, the disease-linked clones were found at relatively low frequencies and had a CD8+ phenotype. The disease-linked clones were reported to be significantly enriched in matched synovial fluid samples from ankylosing spondylitis patients.

The data were produced on an Illumina HiSeq 2500. TCR beta libraries were prepared by quantitative 5'-RACE with molecular barcodes. Per the authors' processing: A new computational method based on a probabilistic model of VDJ rearrangement was used to identify disease-linked TCR variants. The public sequencing data were trimmed at Q25 with fastp and processed into clonotypes with MiXCR by TCRdb, which kept only in-frame beta chains. Records with the same CDR3 protein are collapsed into one entry carrying the most frequent genes and DNA. V and J calls and clone size were set by TCRdb, not the authors. Present in this sample are fewer than 200,000 distinct CDR3 sequences, around 8.9% of which were seen just once. Approximately 15% of the sample is held by the ten biggest clonotypes. On this clonotype itself: What antigen it recognizes has not been identified. No per-base quality is available; no much larger clone lies one base away.

The cysteine opens and the phenylalanine closes a CDR3 of 14 amino acids. The DNA shown is the 42-base CDR3, in frame from base 1. Cut back by 3 bases and 4 bases, the V and J ends lie 13 bases apart. From the germline V gene, CDR1 is MGHDK and CDR2 is SYGVNS. Material for sequencing was blood, either unsorted or a sorted T cell fraction (not recorded which). Recombination joined TRBV25-1 with TRBJ2-7, with the D gene call left open. This receptor was identified in a female donor with ankylosing spondylitis or in good health (not recorded which). Here is the DNA: TGTGCCAGCAGTGATCCCGTAGTTTCGTACGAGCAGTACTTC. It translates as CASSDPVVSYEQYF.